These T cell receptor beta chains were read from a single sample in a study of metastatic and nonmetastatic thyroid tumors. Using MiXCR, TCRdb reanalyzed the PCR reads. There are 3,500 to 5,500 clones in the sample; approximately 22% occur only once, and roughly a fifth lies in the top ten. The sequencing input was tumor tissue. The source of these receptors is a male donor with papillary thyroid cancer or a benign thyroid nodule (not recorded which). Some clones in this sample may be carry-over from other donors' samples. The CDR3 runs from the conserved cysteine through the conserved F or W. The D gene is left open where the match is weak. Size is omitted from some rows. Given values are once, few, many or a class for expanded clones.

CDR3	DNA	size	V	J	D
CASSEARNREPQHF	TGTGCCAGCAGTGAAGCACGGAATAGGGAGCCCCAGCATTTT	-	TRBV6-1	TRBJ1-5	-
CSVVGLAGQETQYF	TGCAGCGTAGTAGGACTAGCGGGACAAGAGACCCAGTACTTC	many	TRBV29-1	TRBJ2-5	TRBD2
CASSTLSGRAGDTQYF	TGTGCCAGCAGCACTCTTAGCGGGAGGGCCGGAGATACGCAGTATTTT	few	TRBV9	TRBJ2-3	TRBD2
CATSREGDEQFF	TGTGCCACCAGCAGAGAGGGGGATGAGCAGTTCTTC	many	TRBV15	TRBJ2-1	-
CAIDPGNSPLHF	TGTGCCATCGACCCAGGGAATTCACCCCTCCACTTT	large	TRBV28	TRBJ1-6	-
CASSPRDREVWDEQYF	TGTGCCAGCAGTCCCCGAGACAGGGAAGTATGGGACGAGCAGTACTTC	few	TRBV28	TRBJ2-7	TRBD1
CASGTGTSGKNEQFF	TGCGCCAGCGGGACCGGGACTAGCGGGAAGAATGAGCAGTTCTTC	medium-sized	TRBV10-1	TRBJ2-1	TRBD2
CASRTDTENTEAFF	TGTGCCAGCAGGACGGACACAGAGAACACTGAAGCTTTCTTT	-	TRBV6-1	TRBJ1-1	-
CASSLVLGRAIYEQYF	TGTGCCAGCAGCTTAGTGCTCGGCAGGGCAATCTACGAGCAGTACTTC	-	TRBV7-2	TRBJ2-7	-
CASSYSLLSSYEQYF	TGTGCCAGCAGTTACTCTTTACTGTCCTCCTACGAGCAGTACTTC	few	TRBV6-6	TRBJ2-7	-
CASSSLTSGRPFF	TGTGCCAGCAGCTCCTTGACTAGCGGGAGACCGTTCTTC	-	TRBV7-2	TRBJ2-1	TRBD2